This T cell receptor beta chain derives from a study of T cell clonotyping in hematopoietic cell transplantation. Study-wide results and caveats: Graft donor and pretransplant recipient Inverse Simpson Index values predicted broader posttransplant TCR diversity. Cells were unsorted, so CD4 and CD8 contributions were not separated.

Sequencing used immunoSEQ multiplex PCR; TCRdb keeps in-frame clones, though not all of them. The sample lists over 15,000 clones; nearly 95% were seen once. On this clone itself: Antigen specificity is unknown.

The V segment lost 5 bases and the J segment 1 base; nucleotides outside the gene matches: 2. The CDR3 has 15 residues. Germline V gene data show CDR1 as MNHEY and CDR2 as SVGAGI. The genes are TRBV6-5 and TRBJ2-7, with 13 bases aligning to TRBD2. Sequenced sample: peripheral blood mononuclear cells. The TCR sequence derives from a man aged 35 to 55 in good health. Some clones in this sample may be carry-over from other donors' samples. This CDR3 reads CASSPGLAGSYEQYF. The DNA of the CDR3 is TGTGCCAGCAGTCCGGGACTAGCGGGGTCCTACGAGCAGTACTTC.